This is a list of T cell receptor beta chains from one sample in a study of cytomegalovirus exposure and HLA in healthy donors. The protocol was immunoSEQ multiplex PCR, while the TCRdb copy is restricted to in-frame clones and leaves out a portion. The repertoire holds roughly 160,000 clones, with almost 85% as singletons. The specimen sequenced was PBMCs. The source of these receptors is a boy aged 2 to 9 in good health and CMV-seronegative. Each CDR3 is given with its conserved first and last residue. The order of the fields is V gene, clone size, D gene, CDR3 length, J gene, CDR3 protein, CDR3 DNA. A D gene is named only where the DNA matches it firmly. Rows give clone size only sometimes, using once, few, many, or a class for an expanded clone.

TRBV9	once	.	14	TRBJ2-2	CASSPHIGAGELFF	TGTGCCAGCAGCCCCCACATTGGGGCGGGGGAGCTGTTTTTT
TRBV19	.	TRBD1	12	TRBJ2-5	CATRTGVETQYF	TGTGCCACTCGCACAGGGGTAGAGACCCAGTACTTC
TRBV5-1	.	TRBD1	14	TRBJ1-5	CASSLRTGSQPQHF	TGCGCCAGCAGCCTACGGACAGGGAGTCAGCCCCAGCATTTT
TRBV7-2	.	TRBD1	13	TRBJ1-4	CASSRDRDEKLFF	TGTGCCAGCAGCCGGGACAGAGATGAAAAACTGTTTTTT
TRBV11-2	.	TRBD1	14	TRBJ2-7	CASSLVGGPYEQYF	TGTGCCAGCAGCTTAGTAGGGGGCCCCTACGAGCAGTACTTC
TRBV2	.	TRBD1	13	TRBJ1-2	CARAFGTDYGYTF	TGTGCCAGAGCGTTCGGGACAGACTATGGCTACACCTTC
TRBV28	.	.	15	TRBJ1-4	CASTHASVGVEKLFF	TGTGCCAGCACCCACGCATCAGTGGGAGTTGAAAAACTGTTTTTT
TRBV7-2	.	.	15	TRBJ2-1	CASSSQGRERGEQFF	TGTGCCAGCAGCTCTCAGGGCCGGGAGAGGGGTGAGCAGTTCTTC
TRBV6-1	once	TRBD2	15	TRBJ2-4	CASSVLAGGKNIQYF	TGTGCCAGCAGTGTCCTAGCGGGGGGCAAAAACATTCAGTACTTC
TRBV2	.	.	16	TRBJ2-3	CASSESASVSTDTQYF	TGTGCCAGCAGTGAATCGGCTAGCGTGAGCACAGATACGCAGTATTTT
TRBV6-6	few	.	13	TRBJ1-1	CASSLGRGTEAFF	TGTGCCAGCAGTTTGGGGCGGGGCACTGAAGCTTTCTTT
TRBV6-5	.	.	13	TRBJ1-1	CASIQAANTEAFF	TGTGCCAGCATCCAGGCTGCGAACACTGAAGCTTTCTTT
TRBV5-5	.	.	15	TRBJ1-5	CASSFGQFSNQPQHF	TGTGCCAGCAGCTTTGGGCAGTTTAGCAATCAGCCCCAGCATTTT
TRBV7-2	.	TRBD2	15	TRBJ2-7	CASSPGTRSSYEQYF	TGTGCCAGCAGCCCCGGGACTAGATCCTCCTACGAGCAGTACTTC
TRBV6-5	.	.	15	TRBJ2-7	CASSGPSPSPYEQYF	TGTGCCAGCAGCGGCCCTAGCCCCTCTCCCTACGAGCAGTACTTC
TRBV28	.	TRBD2	13	TRBJ2-1	CATGTSGYNEQFF	TGTGCCACCGGGACTAGCGGATACAATGAGCAGTTCTTC
TRBV11-2	.	TRBD2	16	TRBJ2-5	CASSLGAGGGKETQYF	TGTGCCAGCAGCTTAGGGGCGGGAGGTGGAAAAGAGACCCAGTACTTC
TRBV27	.	.	14	TRBJ2-3	CASSRRQGTDTQYF	TGTGCCAGCAGTCGCAGACAGGGCACAGATACGCAGTATTTT
TRBV19	.	.	15	TRBJ2-7	CASSIEEYPSFEQYF	TGTGCCAGTAGTATAGAGGAGTACCCTTCTTTCGAGCAGTACTTC
TRBV5-1	.	.	14	TRBJ1-1	CASSLNWGDTEAFF	TGCGCCAGCAGCTTAAATTGGGGGGACACTGAAGCTTTCTTT
TRBV4-1	.	TRBD2	17	TRBJ2-5	CASSQEGRTSPPETQYF	TGCGCCAGCAGCCAAGAAGGCCGGACTAGCCCTCCGGAGACCCAGTACTTC
TRBV6-1	.	TRBD2	15	TRBJ2-7	CASSEILAGAYEQYF	TGTGCCAGCAGTGAAATACTAGCGGGAGCCTACGAGCAGTACTTC